Given below is one T cell receptor (beta chain) in context. The target antigen is unknown. The record originates from a study of cytomegalovirus exposure and HLA in healthy donors. The primer mix had 60 Vbeta and 13 Jbeta primers. The table came from immunoSEQ multiplex PCR; TCRdb's copy has only in-frame clones and leaves some out. The table includes nearly 300,000 clones, 80% to 90% detected once. Study conclusions and caveats: According to the study, 160 or so TCR beta chains were cytomegalovirus-associated. Association with HLA alleles at 0.05 false discovery rate was found for approximately 18,000 TCR beta sequences in a later analysis.

This sequence was found in a man aged 40-49 years in good health and CMV-seropositive. The specimen was PBMCs.

The CDR3 nucleotides read TGCGCCAGCAGCTTGGGCGACAGTTTAGGTCAGCCCCAGCATTTT. This gives the protein CASSLGDSLGQPQHF. The gene calls are TRBV5-1 and TRBJ1-5; the D gene is possibly TRBD1 (5 bases). The germline CDR1 and CDR2 sequences are SGHRS and YFSETQ. The V and J ends lost 0 bases and 6 bases respectively, with 13 bases between them. The CDR3 spans 15 residues.